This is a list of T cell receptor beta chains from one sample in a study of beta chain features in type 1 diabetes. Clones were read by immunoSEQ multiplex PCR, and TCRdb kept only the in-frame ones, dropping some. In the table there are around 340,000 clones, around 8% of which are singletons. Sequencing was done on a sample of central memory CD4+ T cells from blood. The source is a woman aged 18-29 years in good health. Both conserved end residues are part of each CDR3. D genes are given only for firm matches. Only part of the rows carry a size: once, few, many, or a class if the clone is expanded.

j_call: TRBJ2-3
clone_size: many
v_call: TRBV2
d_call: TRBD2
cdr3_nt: TGTGCCAGCAGTGTGCGGGAGCTGGGCACAGATACGCAGTATTTT
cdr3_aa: CASSVRELGTDTQYF

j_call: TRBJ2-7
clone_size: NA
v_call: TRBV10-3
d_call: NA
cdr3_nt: TGTGCCATCAGTGAACCGGCCGCCTACGAGCAGTACTTC
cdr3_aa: CAISEPAAYEQYF

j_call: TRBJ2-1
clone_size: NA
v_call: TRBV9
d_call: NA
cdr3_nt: TGTGCCAGCGGGGGTCTTAATGAGCAGTTCTTC
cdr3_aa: CASGGLNEQFF

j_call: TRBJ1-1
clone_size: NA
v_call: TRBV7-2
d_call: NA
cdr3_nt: TGTGCCAGCAGCCTCGCGTTCACTGAAGCTTTCTTT
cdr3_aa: CASSLAFTEAFF

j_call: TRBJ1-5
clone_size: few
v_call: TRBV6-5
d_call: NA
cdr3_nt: TGTGCCAGCAGAAGAACAAAAAGCAATCAGCCCCAGCATTTT
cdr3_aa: CASRRTKSNQPQHF

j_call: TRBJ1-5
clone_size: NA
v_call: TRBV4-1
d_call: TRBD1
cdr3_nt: TGCGCCAGCAGCCCCGGGACAGAGAATAGCAATCAGCCCCAGCATTTT
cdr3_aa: CASSPGTENSNQPQHF

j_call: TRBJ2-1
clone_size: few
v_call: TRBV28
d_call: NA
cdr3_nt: TGTGCCAGCAGTTCACCTATGATCGGGAGCCTTCATGAGCAGTTCTTC
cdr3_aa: CASSSPMIGSLHEQFF

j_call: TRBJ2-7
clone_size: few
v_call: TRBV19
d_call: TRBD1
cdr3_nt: TGTGCCAGTACCAAACAAGGGACAGGTGTATACGAGCAGTACTTC
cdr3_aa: CASTKQGTGVYEQYF

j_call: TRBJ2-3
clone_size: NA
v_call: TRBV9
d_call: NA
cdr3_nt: TGTGCCAGCAGCGCCGCGGCTTTAGGGGGATTAGGCACAGATACGCAGTATTTT
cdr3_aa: CASSAAALGGLGTDTQYF

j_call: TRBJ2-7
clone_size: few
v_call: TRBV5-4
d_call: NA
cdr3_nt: TGTGCCAGCAGCTTCAGTCAGGGGAGCTACGAGCAGTACTTC
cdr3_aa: CASSFSQGSYEQYF

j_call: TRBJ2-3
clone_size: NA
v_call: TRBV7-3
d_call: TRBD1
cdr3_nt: TGTGCCAGCAGCCGAACGGGGACAGGGGCCCCAGATACGCAGTATTTT
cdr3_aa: CASSRTGTGAPDTQYF

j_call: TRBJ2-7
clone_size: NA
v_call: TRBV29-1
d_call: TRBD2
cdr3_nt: TGCAGCGTTCTTCCTAGCGGGACCGAGCAGTACTTC
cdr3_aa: CSVLPSGTEQYF

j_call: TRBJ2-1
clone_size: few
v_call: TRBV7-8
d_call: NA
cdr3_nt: TGTGCCAGCAGGTTAACTGCCGCAGGGAGCTCCTACAATGAGCAGTTCTTC
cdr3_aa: CASRLTAAGSSYNEQFF

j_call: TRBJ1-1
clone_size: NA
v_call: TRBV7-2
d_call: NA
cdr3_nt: TGTGCCAGCAGCTTACCAGGGAGATCAGCTTTCTTT
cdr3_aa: CASSLPGRSAFF

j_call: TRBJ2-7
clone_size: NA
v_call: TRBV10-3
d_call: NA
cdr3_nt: TGTGCCATCAGGCCCGCGACCCAAGGGGAGCAGTACTTC
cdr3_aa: CAIRPATQGEQYF

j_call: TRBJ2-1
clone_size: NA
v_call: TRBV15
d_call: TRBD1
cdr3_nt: TGTGCCACCAGCAGAGATCGCGGACAGGGATCCCCGAGCTCCTACAATGAGCAGTTCTTC
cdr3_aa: CATSRDRGQGSPSSYNEQFF

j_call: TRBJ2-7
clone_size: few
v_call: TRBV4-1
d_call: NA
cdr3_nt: TGCGCCAGCAGCCAAGCAGACACGGCCTACGAGCAGTACTTC
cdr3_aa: CASSQADTAYEQYF

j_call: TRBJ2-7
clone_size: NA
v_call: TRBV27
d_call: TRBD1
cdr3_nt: TGTGCCAGCAGTTTACTGACAGGGGCCGAGCAGTACTTC
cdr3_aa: CASSLLTGAEQYF

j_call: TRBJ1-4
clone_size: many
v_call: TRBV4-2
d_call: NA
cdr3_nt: TGTGCCAGCAGCCAGTATCGCGAAAAACTGTTTTTT
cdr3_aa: CASSQYREKLFF

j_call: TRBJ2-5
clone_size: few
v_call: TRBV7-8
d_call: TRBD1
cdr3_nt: TGTGCCAGCAGCACCAGACAGGGACGGACAGAGACCCAGTACTTC
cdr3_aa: CASSTRQGRTETQYF

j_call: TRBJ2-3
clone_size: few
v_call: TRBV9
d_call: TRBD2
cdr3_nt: TGTGCCAGCAGCTCGGGACTAGCGGGAGGAAGGGATACGCAGTATTTT
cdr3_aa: CASSSGLAGGRDTQYF

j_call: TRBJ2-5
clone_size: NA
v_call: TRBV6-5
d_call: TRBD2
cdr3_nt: TGTGCCAGCAAGGGCTCAGTAGCGGGAAAAGAGACCCAGTACTTC
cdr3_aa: CASKGSVAGKETQYF

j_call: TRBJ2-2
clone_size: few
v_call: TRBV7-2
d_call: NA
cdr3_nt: TGTGCCAGCAGTCCCGGGCTGAACACCGGGGAGCTGTTTTTT
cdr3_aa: CASSPGLNTGELFF

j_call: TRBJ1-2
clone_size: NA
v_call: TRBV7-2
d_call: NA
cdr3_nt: TGTGCCAGCAGCGAGGGCTCCTACTATGGCTACACCTTC
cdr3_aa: CASSEGSYYGYTF

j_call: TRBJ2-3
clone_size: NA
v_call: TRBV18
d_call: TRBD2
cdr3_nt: TGTGCCAGCTCACCTCAGCGGGGGAACACAGATACGCAGTATTTT
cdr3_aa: CASSPQRGNTDTQYF

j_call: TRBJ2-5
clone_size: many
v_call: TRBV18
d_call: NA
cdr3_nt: TGTGCCAGCTCACCTCAAGAGACCCAGTACTTC
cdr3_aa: CASSPQETQYF

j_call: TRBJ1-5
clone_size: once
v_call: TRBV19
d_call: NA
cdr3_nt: TGTGCCAGTAGTAGGGAGAATCAGCCCCAGCATTTT
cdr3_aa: CASSRENQPQHF

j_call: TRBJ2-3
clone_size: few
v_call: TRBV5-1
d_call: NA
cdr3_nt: TGCGCCAGCAGCTTGGCCTTAGCACGGTACACAGATACGCAGTATTTT
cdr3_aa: CASSLALARYTDTQYF